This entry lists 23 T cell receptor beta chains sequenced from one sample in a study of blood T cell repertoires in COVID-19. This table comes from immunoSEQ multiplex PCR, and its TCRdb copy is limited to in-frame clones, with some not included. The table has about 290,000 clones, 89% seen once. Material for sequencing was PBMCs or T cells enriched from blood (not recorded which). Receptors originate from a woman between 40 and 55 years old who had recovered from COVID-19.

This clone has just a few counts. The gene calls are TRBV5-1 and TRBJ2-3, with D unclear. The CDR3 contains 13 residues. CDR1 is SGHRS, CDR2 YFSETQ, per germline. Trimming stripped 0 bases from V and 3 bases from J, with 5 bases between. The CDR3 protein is CASSLEHTDTQYF. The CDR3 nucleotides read TGCGCCAGCAGCTTGGAACATACAGATACGCAGTATTTT.

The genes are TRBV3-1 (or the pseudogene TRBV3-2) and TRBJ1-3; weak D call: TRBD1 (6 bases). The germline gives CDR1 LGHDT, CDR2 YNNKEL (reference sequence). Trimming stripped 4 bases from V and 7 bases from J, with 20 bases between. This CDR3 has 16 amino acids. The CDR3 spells CASSPPARGRSNTIYF. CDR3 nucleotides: TGTGCCAGCAGCCCCCCCGCCAGGGGCCGGAGCAACACCATATATTTT.

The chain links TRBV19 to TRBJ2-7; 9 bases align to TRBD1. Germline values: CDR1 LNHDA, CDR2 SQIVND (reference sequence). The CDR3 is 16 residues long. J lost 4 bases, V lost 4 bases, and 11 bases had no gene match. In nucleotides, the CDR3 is TGTGCCAGTAGTACTACCGGGACAGGGATTCTTTACGAGCAGTACTTC. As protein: CASSTTGTGILYEQYF. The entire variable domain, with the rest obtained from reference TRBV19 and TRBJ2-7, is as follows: DGGITQSPKYLFRKEGQNVTLSCEQNLNHDAMYWYRQDPGQGLRLIYYSQIVNDFQKGDIAEGYSVSREKKESFPLTVTSAQKNPTAFYLCASSTTGTGILYEQYFGPGTRLTVT.

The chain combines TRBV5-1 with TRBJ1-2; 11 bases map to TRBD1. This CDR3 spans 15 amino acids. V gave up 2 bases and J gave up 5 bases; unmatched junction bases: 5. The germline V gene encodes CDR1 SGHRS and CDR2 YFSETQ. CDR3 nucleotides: TGCGCCAGCAGCTTAGGACAGGGGGCCCTGTATGGCTACACCTTC. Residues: CASSLGQGALYGYTF. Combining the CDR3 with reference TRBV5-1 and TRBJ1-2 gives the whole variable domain KAGVTQTPRYLIKTRGQQVTLSCSPISGHRSVSWYQQTPGQGLQFLFEYFSETQRNKGNFPGRFSGRQFSNSRSEMNVSTLELGDSALYLCASSLGQGALYGYTFGSGTRLTVV.

CDR3 sequence (DNA): TGTGCCAGCTCACAGGGACAGGGGGCAACAGATACGCAGTATTTT. Its protein is CASSQGQGATDTQYF. The rearrangement joins TRBV18 to TRBJ2-3; 12 bases agree with TRBD1. Germline V gene data show CDR1 as KGHSH and CDR2 as LQKENI. Trimming took 4 bases from V and 3 from J; bases not matched to a gene: 2. The CDR3 has 15 amino acids.

The CDR3, as DNA: TGTGCCAGCACCGGCGGGAGTGCAGATACGCAGTATTTT. Protein: CASTGGSADTQYF. The chain carries TRBV25-1 and TRBJ2-3, with 7 bases that match TRBD2. CDR3 length: 13 residues. Germline values: CDR1 MGHDK, CDR2 SYGVNS. After removal of 7 bases from V and 4 bases from J, the junction contained 5 bases not matched to a gene.

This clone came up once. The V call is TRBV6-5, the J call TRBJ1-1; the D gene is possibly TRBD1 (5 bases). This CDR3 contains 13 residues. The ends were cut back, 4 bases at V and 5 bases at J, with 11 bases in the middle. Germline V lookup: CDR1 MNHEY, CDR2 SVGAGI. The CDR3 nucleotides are TGTGCCAGCAGTTCAGGGTTTATGACTGAAGCTTTCTTT. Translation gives CASSSGFMTEAFF.

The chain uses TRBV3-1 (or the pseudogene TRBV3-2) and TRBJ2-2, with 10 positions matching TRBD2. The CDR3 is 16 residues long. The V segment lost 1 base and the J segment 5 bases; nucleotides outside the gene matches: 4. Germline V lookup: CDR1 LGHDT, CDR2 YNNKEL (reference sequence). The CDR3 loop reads CASSQGAGGPTGELFF. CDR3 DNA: TGTGCCAGCAGCCAAGGAGCGGGGGGGCCGACCGGGGAGCTGTTTTTT.

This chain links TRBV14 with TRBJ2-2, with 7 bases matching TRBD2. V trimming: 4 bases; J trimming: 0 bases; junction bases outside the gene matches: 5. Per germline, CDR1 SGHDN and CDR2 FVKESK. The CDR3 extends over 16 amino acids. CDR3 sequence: CASSPLRGSNTGELFF. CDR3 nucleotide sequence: TGTGCCAGCAGCCCATTGCGGGGGTCGAACACCGGGGAGCTGTTTTTT.

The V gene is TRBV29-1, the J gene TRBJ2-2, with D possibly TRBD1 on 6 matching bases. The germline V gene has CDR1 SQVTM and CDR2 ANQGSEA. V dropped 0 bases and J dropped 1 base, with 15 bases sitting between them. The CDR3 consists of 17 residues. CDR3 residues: CSVEERADRLNTGELFF. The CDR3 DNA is TGCAGCGTTGAAGAGAGGGCGGACAGATTGAACACCGGGGAGCTGTTTTTT.

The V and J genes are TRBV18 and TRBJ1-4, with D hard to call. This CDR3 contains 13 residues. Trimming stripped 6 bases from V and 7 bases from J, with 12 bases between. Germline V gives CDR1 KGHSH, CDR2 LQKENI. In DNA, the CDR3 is TGTGCCAGCTCGCGAGACTTGGGTGAAAAACTGTTTTTT. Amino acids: CASSRDLGEKLFF.

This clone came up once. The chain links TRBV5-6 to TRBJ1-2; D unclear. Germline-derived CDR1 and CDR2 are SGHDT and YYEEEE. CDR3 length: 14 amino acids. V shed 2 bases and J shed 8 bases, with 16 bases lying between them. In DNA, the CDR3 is TGTGCCAGCAGCTTAGATGGTTCGGGCGGGGGCTACACCTTC. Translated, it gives CASSLDGSGGGYTF. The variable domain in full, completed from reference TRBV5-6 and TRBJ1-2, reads DAGVTQSPTHLIKTRGQQVTLRCSPKSGHDTVSWYQQALGQGPQFIFQYYEEEERQRGNFPDRFSGHQFPNYSSELNVNALLLGDSALYLCASSLDGSGGGYTFGSGTRLTVV.

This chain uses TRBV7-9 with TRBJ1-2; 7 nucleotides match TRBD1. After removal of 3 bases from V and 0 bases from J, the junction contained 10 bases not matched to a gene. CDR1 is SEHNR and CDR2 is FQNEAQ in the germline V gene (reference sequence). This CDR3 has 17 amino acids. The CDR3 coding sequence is TGTGCCAGCAGCTTTTCTATGATGGACAGGACTAACTATGGCTACACCTTC. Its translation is CASSFSMMDRTNYGYTF.

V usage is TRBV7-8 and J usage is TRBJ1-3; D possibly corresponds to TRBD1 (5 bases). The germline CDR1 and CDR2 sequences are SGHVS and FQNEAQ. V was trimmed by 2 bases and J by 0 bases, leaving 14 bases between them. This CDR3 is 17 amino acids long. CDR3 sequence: CASSLIRTGPSGNTIYF. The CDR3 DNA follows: TGTGCCAGCAGCTTAATCCGAACAGGACCCTCTGGAAACACCATATATTTT.

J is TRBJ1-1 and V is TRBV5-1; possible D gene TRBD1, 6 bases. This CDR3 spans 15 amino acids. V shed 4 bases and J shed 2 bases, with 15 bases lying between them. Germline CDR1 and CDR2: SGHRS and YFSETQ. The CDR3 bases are TGCGCCAGCAGCCCAAACAGGGACCGAAACACTGAAGCTTTCTTT. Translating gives CASSPNRDRNTEAFF.

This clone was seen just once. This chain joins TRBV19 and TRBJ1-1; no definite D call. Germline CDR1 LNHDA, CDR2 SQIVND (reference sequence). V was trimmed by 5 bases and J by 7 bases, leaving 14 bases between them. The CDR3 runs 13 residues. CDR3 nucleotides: TGTGCCAGTAGTTTCCGGAGGCGTGATGAAGCTTTCTTT. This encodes CASSFRRRDEAFF.

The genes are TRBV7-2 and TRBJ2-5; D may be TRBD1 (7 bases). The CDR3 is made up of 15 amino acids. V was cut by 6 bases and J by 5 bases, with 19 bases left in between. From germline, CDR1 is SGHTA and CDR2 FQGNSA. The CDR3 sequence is CASRSSGGSRETQYF. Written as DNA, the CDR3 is TGTGCCAGCAGATCCTCAGGGGGGTCCAGGGAGACCCAGTACTTC.

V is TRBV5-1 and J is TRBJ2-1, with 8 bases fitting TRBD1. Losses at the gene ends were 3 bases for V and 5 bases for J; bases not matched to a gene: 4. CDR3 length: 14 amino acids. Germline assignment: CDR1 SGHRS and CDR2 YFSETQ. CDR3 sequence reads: CASSSTGVNNEQFF. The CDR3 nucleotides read TGCGCCAGCAGCTCGACAGGGGTAAACAATGAGCAGTTCTTC. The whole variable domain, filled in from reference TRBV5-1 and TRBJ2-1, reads KAGVTQTPRYLIKTRGQQVTLSCSPISGHRSVSWYQQTPGQGLQFLFEYFSETQRNKGNFPGRFSGRQFSNSRSEMNVSTLELGDSALYLCASSSTGVNNEQFFGPGTRLTVL.

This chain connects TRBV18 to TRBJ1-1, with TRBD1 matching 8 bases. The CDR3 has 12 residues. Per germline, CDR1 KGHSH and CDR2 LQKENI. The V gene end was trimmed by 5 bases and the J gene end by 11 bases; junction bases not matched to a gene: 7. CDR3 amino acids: CASSMDREVAFF. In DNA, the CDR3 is TGTGCCAGCTCAATGGACAGGGAGGTGGCTTTCTTT.

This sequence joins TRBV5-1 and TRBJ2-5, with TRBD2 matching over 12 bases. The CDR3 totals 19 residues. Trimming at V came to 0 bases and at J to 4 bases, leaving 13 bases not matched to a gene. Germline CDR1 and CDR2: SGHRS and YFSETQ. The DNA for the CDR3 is TGCGCCAGCAGCTTGGGTTCTAGCGGGGGGGCAAGAAGAGTAGAGACCCAGTACTTC. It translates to CASSLGSSGGARRVETQYF.

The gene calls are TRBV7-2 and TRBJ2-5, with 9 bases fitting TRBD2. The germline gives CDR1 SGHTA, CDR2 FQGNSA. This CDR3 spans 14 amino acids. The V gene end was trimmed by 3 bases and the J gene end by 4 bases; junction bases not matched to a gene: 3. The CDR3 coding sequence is TGTGCCAGCAGCTTTGGACTAGCGCGAGAGACCCAGTACTTC. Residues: CASSFGLARETQYF.

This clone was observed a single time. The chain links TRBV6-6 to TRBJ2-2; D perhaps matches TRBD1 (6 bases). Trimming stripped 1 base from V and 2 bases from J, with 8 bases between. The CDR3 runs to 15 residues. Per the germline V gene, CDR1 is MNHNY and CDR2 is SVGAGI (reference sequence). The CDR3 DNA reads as TGTGCCAGCAGTTACTGGGACAAAAACACCGGGGAGCTGTTTTTT. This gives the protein CASSYWDKNTGELFF.

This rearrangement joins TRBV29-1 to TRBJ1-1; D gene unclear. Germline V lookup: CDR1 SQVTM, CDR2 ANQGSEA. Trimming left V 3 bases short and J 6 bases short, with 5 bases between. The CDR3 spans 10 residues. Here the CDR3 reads CSVEGAEAFF. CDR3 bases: TGCAGCGTTGAGGGCGCTGAAGCTTTCTTT.